This TCR beta chain emerged from a study of spatial heterogeneity in lung cancer (dated by TCRdb to between 2018 and 2021). Background on the whole study: More beta-chain than alpha-chain transcripts were consistently detected, likely reflecting higher beta-chain transcript abundance. Nonsynonymous mutation counts, determined by whole-exome sequencing of tumor tissue, were related to features of the TCR repertoire. Both alpha and beta chains were TCR-sequenced in hundreds of tumor regions, around 64 matched nontumor lung samples and over 55 PBMC samples obtained at surgery. In tumor regions, TCR transcript counts showed a strong correlation with a T cell transcriptional module score derived from matched bulk RNA-seq. In non-small cell lung cancer, the study quantitatively compared TCR alpha and beta repertoires across several tumor regions, matched nontumor lung, and blood. In the raw uncorrected reads, each unique combination of TCR and UMI appeared more than ten times on average. What the research found in general, with its limitations: Confirming at a functional level the hypothesis that regional TCRs recognize regional mutations was considered to require additional single-cell paired TCR alpha and beta sequencing. A correlation was observed between the number of expanded intratumoral alpha and beta TCRs and the tumor nonsynonymous mutation count. Counts of ubiquitous and regional expanded TCRs were found to correlate with counts of ubiquitous and regional nonsynonymous mutations, respectively. TCR-seq coverage of tumor T cells was estimated to be only approximately 7% for alpha chains and approximately 12% for beta chains.

Explained via the paper, the time point label denotes: sample taken at primary tumor resection. Donors were under 95 patients with early-stage, untreated non-small cell lung cancer from the lung TRACERx cohort. TCR sequencing used whole RNA extracted from tumor and nontumor lung tissue, or from cryopreserved PBMC samples, without cell sorting. Only patients with enough RNA available from two or more tumor regions were chosen for TCR sequencing. Before being selected, tumor and adjacent nontumor lung specimens were reviewed by a lung pathologist. This clonotype was seen ten or more times. No cognate antigen has been identified for it. Per-base quality was not reported, and no clone a single base away is much larger than it. The method was 5' RACE. The listed sequencing device is NextSeq 500. The TCR library protocol attached a unique molecular identifier to each TCR cDNA molecule to allow correction of PCR and sequencing errors. In the original analysis: Decombinator tools were used for TCR identification, UMI-based error correction and CDR3 extraction. Expanded TCRs were defined as those above a frequency of 2 per 1,000, corresponding to the top 1% of the tumor frequency distribution. Expanded tumor TCRs were classed as regional if statistically deemed absent (corrected P<0.05) from at least one tumor region, otherwise ubiquitous. Renyi diversity was calculated using the R vegan package after each repertoire was subsampled 100 times to 5,000 TCRs. CDR3 similarity networks were built from amino acid triplet string-kernel similarity, connecting CDR3s with pairwise similarity above 0.82. TCRdb itself trimmed the public reads at Q25 with fastp, ran MiXCR and retained productive beta chains. Here each entry gathers all rows of one CDR3 protein and keeps the most common genes and DNA. The V and J calls follow TCRdb's processing rather than the paper's. The sample records some 97,000 distinct CDR3 sequences, approximately 4.4% of which are singletons. The ten largest clones capture approximately 21% of the sample.

The CDR3 starts with the cysteine, ends with the phenylalanine, and has 11 residues. CDR3 DNA only is kept here, 33 bases in frame from base 1. Trimming takes 2 bases from V and 5 bases from J, and the germline ends sit 7 bases apart. Based on the germline V gene (reference sequence), the CDR1 and CDR2 sequences are DFQATT and SNEGSKA. The receptor chain draws on TRBV20-1 and TRBJ2-7, with no reliable assignment of the D segment. The receptor was derived from a male donor with early-stage non-small cell lung cancer. Sequences were derived from lung tumor tissue, sampled at surgery. Read as DNA, the sequence is TGCAGTGCTAGATACCTACACGAGCAGTACTTC. This codes for CSARYLHEQYF.